This TCR beta chain is drawn from a study of long-term antiretroviral therapy in people with HIV. Whole-study findings and limits: Blood dates from the mid-2000s to the late 2010s, possibly under older ART regimens. Comparison with controls showed narrower CDR3 length ranges in HIV repertoires.

Sequencing used immunoSEQ v3.0 at survey level. Measured with immunoSEQ multiplex PCR; TCRdb has only the in-frame clones, and not every one. The sample carries roughly 15,000 clones, more than 75% recorded once. In the case of this clone: Its antigen is still unknown.

CDR1 is LNHDA, CDR2 SQIVND, per germline (reference sequence). The CDR3 spans 15 residues. V lost 7 bases, J lost 5 bases, and 9 bases stayed unmatched. The sequencing used unsorted PBMCs, collected 3.1 years after starting antiretroviral therapy. This clonotype was sampled from a man between 35 and 55 years old with HIV. The J gene is TRBJ2-1, the V gene TRBV19; 9 positions match TRBD1. The CDR3 reads CASTTPGQGNNEQFF. The CDR3 DNA follows: TGTGCCAGTACCACACCGGGACAGGGAAACAATGAGCAGTTCTTC.